The rows below give T cell receptor beta chains drawn from one sample of a study of graft-versus-host responses after intestinal transplantation. Measured with immunoSEQ multiplex PCR; TCRdb has only the in-frame clones, and not every one. This table has about 24,000 clones, 40% appearing once. This sample comprised alloreactive CD4+ T cells from a mixed lymphocyte reaction culture, obtained before intestinal transplant. These receptors came from a human patient who received an intestinal transplant. The CDR3 runs from the conserved cysteine through the conserved F or W. The D gene is left open where the match is weak. Size is omitted from some rows. Given values are once, few, many or a class for expanded clones.

J gene: TRBJ1-4
clone size: NA
V gene: TRBV30
D gene: NA
CDR3 DNA: TGTGCCTGGAGTGTACGGGAAAAACTGTTTTTT
CDR3 protein: CAWSVREKLFF

J gene: TRBJ1-2
clone size: NA
V gene: TRBV11-2
D gene: NA
CDR3 DNA: TGTGCCAGCAGCTCCGGCGGGTCGTACACCTTC
CDR3 protein: CASSSGGSYTF

J gene: TRBJ2-3
clone size: few
V gene: TRBV5-4
D gene: TRBD2
CDR3 DNA: TGTGCCAGCAGCTTAGCGGGAGTTCGCACAGATACGCAGTATTTT
CDR3 protein: CASSLAGVRTDTQYF

J gene: TRBJ1-1
clone size: NA
V gene: TRBV7-9
D gene: NA
CDR3 DNA: TGTGCCAGCAGCTCCATTTACGTTGGGCGGGAGAACACTGAAGCTTTCTTT
CDR3 protein: CASSSIYVGRENTEAFF

J gene: TRBJ1-6
clone size: NA
V gene: TRBV7-2
D gene: TRBD1
CDR3 DNA: TGCGCCAGCAGCTTACAGGGGGCCTCCAATTCACCCCTCCACTTT
CDR3 protein: CASSLQGASNSPLHF

J gene: TRBJ1-1
clone size: NA
V gene: TRBV5-1
D gene: NA
CDR3 DNA: TGCGCCAGCAGCGTTGGGGAGGGAACTGAAGCTTTCTTT
CDR3 protein: CASSVGEGTEAFF

J gene: TRBJ2-7
clone size: NA
V gene: TRBV7-8
D gene: NA
CDR3 DNA: TGTGCCAGCAGTCTCCAACCGACCGTAGTAGCATGGCGCTACGAGCAGTACTTC
CDR3 protein: CASSLQPTVVAWRYEQYF

J gene: TRBJ1-1
clone size: NA
V gene: TRBV4-1
D gene: TRBD1
CDR3 DNA: TGCGCCAGCAGGAGGCACACAGGGGTCAGGACTGAAGCTTTCTTT
CDR3 protein: CASRRHTGVRTEAFF

J gene: TRBJ1-2
clone size: once
V gene: TRBV6-1
D gene: TRBD1
CDR3 DNA: TGTGCCAGCAGTTTCTGGACAGGGGGCGCGGGTGGCTACACCTTC
CDR3 protein: CASSFWTGGAGGYTF

J gene: TRBJ2-5
clone size: NA
V gene: TRBV15
D gene: TRBD2
CDR3 DNA: TGTGCCACCAGCAGAGATCGGGGGACTAGCGCTCAAGAGACCCAGTACTTC
CDR3 protein: CATSRDRGTSAQETQYF

J gene: TRBJ2-2
clone size: once
V gene: TRBV7-9
D gene: NA
CDR3 DNA: TGTGCCAGCAGCTTTATGAACACCGGGGAGCTGTTTTTT
CDR3 protein: CASSFMNTGELFF

J gene: TRBJ1-6
clone size: NA
V gene: TRBV30
D gene: NA
CDR3 DNA: TGTGCCTGGAGACAGGGAGTTAATTCACCCCTCCACTTT
CDR3 protein: CAWRQGVNSPLHF

J gene: TRBJ1-2
clone size: few
V gene: TRBV5-1
D gene: TRBD1
CDR3 DNA: TGCGCCAGCAGCTGGACAGGCTCCAACTATGGCTACACCTTC
CDR3 protein: CASSWTGSNYGYTF

J gene: TRBJ2-2
clone size: NA
V gene: TRBV6-5
D gene: NA
CDR3 DNA: TGTGCCAGCAGTTACTCGCGGAACACCGGGGAGCTGTTTTTT
CDR3 protein: CASSYSRNTGELFF

J gene: TRBJ2-2
clone size: NA
V gene: TRBV10-3
D gene: NA
CDR3 DNA: TGTGCCATCAGTGAACCCGGGAAAGGGACCGGGGAGCTGTTTTTT
CDR3 protein: CAISEPGKGTGELFF